Listed below are T cell receptor beta chains from one sample, sequenced in a study of regulatory T cells in long-lasting Graves disease. Using its own MiXCR run on the multiplex PCR reads, TCRdb lists one record per CDR3 protein. The data contain about 220,000 distinct CDR3 sequences, around 20% of them singletons. The sample was also reused in another study, on T cells in Graves' hyperthyroidism and ophthalmopathy.

This specimen was peripheral blood mononuclear cells (PBMCs), taken at new diagnosis, from a patient treated with antithyroid drugs. The receptors originated from a woman aged 25 to 45 with Graves disease. CDR3s include the opening cysteine and the closing phenylalanine or tryptophan. D genes are given only for firm matches. For some rows the clone size is stated as once, few or many, or as a class when expanded; others skip it.

len | abundance | j_gene | d_gene | v_gene | CDR3nt | CDR3aa
13 | - | TRBJ2-7 | TRBD2 | TRBV20-1 | TGCAGTGCTACTGTAGCGGGAACCTACGAGCAGTACTTC | CSATVAGTYEQYF
16 | few | TRBJ2-3 | TRBD2 | TRBV24-1 | TGTGCCACCAGTGATTTGGGCGGGGGAGTCACAGATACGCAGTATTTT | CATSDLGGGVTDTQYF
14 | many | TRBJ1-6 | - | TRBV12-3/TRBV12-4 | TGTGCCAGCAGTAAAATGGCAGGGAGTTCACCCCTCCACTTT | CASSKMAGSSPLHF
15 | many | TRBJ1-4 | - | TRBV28 | TGTGCCAGCACCCGGTCCCACGGCCGGGTTGAAAAACTGTTTTTT | CASTRSHGRVEKLFF
15 | - | TRBJ2-1 | TRBD2 | TRBV11-2 | TGTGCCAGCAGCAAACCGGGACTAGCGGGGTATGAGCAGTTCTTC | CASSKPGLAGYEQFF
15 | many | TRBJ1-1 | - | TRBV13 | TGTGCCAGCACCGAAGGGCAGATCAAGAACACTGAAGCTTTCTTT | CASTEGQIKNTEAFF
12 | many | TRBJ2-3 | - | TRBV3-1 | TGTGCCAGCAGCCAAGAACATGATACGCAGTATTTT | CASSQEHDTQYF
13 | many | TRBJ1-5 | - | TRBV28 | TGTGCCAGCAAAGGGGGAGGGAATCGGCCCCAGCATTTT | CASKGGGNRPQHF
14 | many | TRBJ2-5 | TRBD1 | TRBV5-1 | TGCGCCAGCAGCCCCTCAGGGGGACAAGAGACCCAGTACTTC | CASSPSGGQETQYF
14 | many | TRBJ1-1 | - | TRBV25-1 | TGTGCCAGCAGTGAATATAAGCTGAACACTGAAGCTTTCTTT | CASSEYKLNTEAFF
13 | - | TRBJ2-3 | - | TRBV6-1 | TGTGCCAGCAGAGGCCTTAGCACAGATACGCAGTATTTT | CASRGLSTDTQYF
13 | many | TRBJ1-1 | TRBD1 | TRBV7-2 | TGTGCCAGCAGCCTCGGACAGGATGGTGAAGCTTTCTTT | CASSLGQDGEAFF
14 | many | TRBJ1-1 | - | TRBV28 | TGTGCCAGCAGTCCGGGGAATCGCAACACTGAAGCTTTCTTT | CASSPGNRNTEAFF
17 | many | TRBJ2-3 | TRBD2 | TRBV28 | TGTGCCAGCAGTTTACCCGGGACTAGCGGGTCTAGAGATACGCAGTATTTT | CASSLPGTSGSRDTQYF
14 | - | TRBJ1-2 | - | TRBV30 | TGTGCCTGGAGTGTACGAAGCGGCTTATATGGCTACACCTTC | CAWSVRSGLYGYTF
15 | - | TRBJ1-2 | - | TRBV12-3/TRBV12-4 | TGTGCCAGCAGTTTAGGGGGCGGCTCTAACTATGGCTACACCTTC | CASSLGGGSNYGYTF
17 | - | TRBJ1-4 | - | TRBV5-1 | TGCGCCAGCAGCTGGGGCCCGGCGGGATCCACTAATGAAAAACTGTTTTTT | CASSWGPAGSTNEKLFF
15 | - | TRBJ2-7 | TRBD2 | TRBV9 | TGTGCCAGCAGCGTGGGACTAGCGGAGACCTACGAGCAGTACTTC | CASSVGLAETYEQYF
13 | many | TRBJ1-2 | - | TRBV27 | TGTGCCAGCAGTCCCTCCGGGACCTATGGCTACACCTTC | CASSPSGTYGYTF
14 | few | TRBJ2-1 | - | TRBV18 | TGTGCCAGCTCACCACCGTCGGGGCACAATGAGCAGTTCTTC | CASSPPSGHNEQFF
15 | many | TRBJ2-2 | - | TRBV12-3/TRBV12-4 | TGTGCCAGCAGTTTGGAGGGACGGAGGGCCGGGGAGCTGTTTTTT | CASSLEGRRAGELFF
14 | - | TRBJ1-5 | - | TRBV28 | TGTGCCAATCCGATCGAGGTACAGGTTCAGCCCCAGCATTTT | CANPIEVQVQPQHF
13 | many | TRBJ2-7 | - | TRBV11-2 | TGTGCCAGCAGCTTCAACCAGAACTACGAGCAGTACTTC | CASSFNQNYEQYF